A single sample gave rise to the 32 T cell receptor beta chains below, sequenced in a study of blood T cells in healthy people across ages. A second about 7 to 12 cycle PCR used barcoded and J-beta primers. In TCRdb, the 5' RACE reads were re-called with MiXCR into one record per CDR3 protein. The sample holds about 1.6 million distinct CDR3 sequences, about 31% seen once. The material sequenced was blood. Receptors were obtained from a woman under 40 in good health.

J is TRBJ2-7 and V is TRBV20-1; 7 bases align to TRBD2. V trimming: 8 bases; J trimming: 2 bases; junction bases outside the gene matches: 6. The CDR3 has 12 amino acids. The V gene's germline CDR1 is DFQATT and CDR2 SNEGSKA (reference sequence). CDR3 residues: CSSKRDPYEQYF. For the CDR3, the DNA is TGCAGTTCAAAGCGGGACCCCTACGAGCAGTACTTC.

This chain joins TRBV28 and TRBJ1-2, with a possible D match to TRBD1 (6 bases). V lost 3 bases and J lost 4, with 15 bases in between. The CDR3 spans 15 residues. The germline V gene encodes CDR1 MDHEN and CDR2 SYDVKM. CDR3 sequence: CASSFVRGHSYGYTF. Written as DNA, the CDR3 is TGTGCCAGCAGTTTCGTCCGGGGGCACAGCTATGGCTACACCTTC.

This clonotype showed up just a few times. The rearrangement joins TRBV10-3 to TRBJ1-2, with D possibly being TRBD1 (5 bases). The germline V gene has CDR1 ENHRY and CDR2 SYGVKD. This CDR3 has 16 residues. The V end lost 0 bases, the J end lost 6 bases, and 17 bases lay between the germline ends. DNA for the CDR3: TGTGCCATCAGTGAGTCAGGGACTCCAGGGATTAATGGCTACACCTTC. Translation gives CAISESGTPGINGYTF.

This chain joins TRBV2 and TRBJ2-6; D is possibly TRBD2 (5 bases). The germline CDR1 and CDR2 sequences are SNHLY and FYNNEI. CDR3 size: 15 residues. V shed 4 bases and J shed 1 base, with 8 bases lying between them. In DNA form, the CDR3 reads TGTGCCAGCAGTGCCCCGGGGTCTGGGGCCAACGTCCTGACTTTC. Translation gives CASSAPGSGANVLTF.

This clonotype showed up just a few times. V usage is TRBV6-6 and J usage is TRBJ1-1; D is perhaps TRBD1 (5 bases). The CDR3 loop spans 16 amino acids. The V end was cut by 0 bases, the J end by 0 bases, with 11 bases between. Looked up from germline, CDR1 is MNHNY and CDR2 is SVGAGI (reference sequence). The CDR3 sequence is CASSYSRGPLNTEAFF. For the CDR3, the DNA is TGTGCCAGCAGTTACTCTCGGGGCCCGCTGAACACTGAAGCTTTCTTT.

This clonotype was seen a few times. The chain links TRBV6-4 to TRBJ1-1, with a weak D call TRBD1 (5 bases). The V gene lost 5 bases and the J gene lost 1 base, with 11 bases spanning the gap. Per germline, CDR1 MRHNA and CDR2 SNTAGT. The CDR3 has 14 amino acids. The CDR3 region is CASSNRGSNTEAFF. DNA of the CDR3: TGTGCCAGCAGTAATAGGGGATCGAACACTGAAGCTTTCTTT.

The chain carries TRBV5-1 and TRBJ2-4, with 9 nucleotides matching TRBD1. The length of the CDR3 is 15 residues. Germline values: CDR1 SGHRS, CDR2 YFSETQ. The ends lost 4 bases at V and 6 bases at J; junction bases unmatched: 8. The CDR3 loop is CASSPRTGVLNIQYF. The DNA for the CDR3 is TGCGCCAGCAGCCCTAGGACAGGGGTTCTAAACATTCAGTACTTC.

The CDR3 DNA sequence: TGTGCCAGCGACGACCCCGGGACTAGCGTTGGGACCCAGTACTTC. Residues: CASDDPGTSVGTQYF. The J gene is TRBJ2-4, the V gene TRBV6-2 or TRBV6-3; 10 positions match TRBD2. The J call may be faulty, since TRBJ2-5 better matches the DNA end. This CDR3 comprises 15 residues. Germline V gene sequence: CDR1 MNHEY, CDR2 SVGEGT.

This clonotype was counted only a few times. The CDR3 loop is CSVDFRWGGSYNEQFF. CDR3 nucleotides: TGCAGCGTTGATTTTAGGTGGGGGGGGTCGTACAATGAGCAGTTCTTC. This chain connects TRBV29-1 to TRBJ2-1, with TRBD2 identical over 7 bases. CDR1 and CDR2 from the germline V gene are SQVTM and ANQGSEA. Trimming took 3 bases from V and 4 from J; bases not matched to a gene: 12. This CDR3 is built from 16 residues.

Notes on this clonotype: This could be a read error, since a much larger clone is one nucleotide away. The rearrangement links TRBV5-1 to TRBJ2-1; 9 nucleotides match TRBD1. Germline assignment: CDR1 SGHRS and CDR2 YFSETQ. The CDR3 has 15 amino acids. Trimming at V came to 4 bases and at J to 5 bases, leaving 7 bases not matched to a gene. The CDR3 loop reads CASSVPGQGHNEQFF. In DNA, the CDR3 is TGCGCCAGCAGCGTTCCGGGACAGGGCCACAATGAGCAGTTCTTC. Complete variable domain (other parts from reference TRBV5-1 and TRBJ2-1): KAGVTQTPRYLIKTRGQQVTLSCSPISGHRSVSWYQQTPGQGLQFLFEYFSETQRNKGNFPGRFSGRQFSNSRSEMNVSTLELGDSALYLCASSVPGQGHNEQFFGPGTRLTVL.

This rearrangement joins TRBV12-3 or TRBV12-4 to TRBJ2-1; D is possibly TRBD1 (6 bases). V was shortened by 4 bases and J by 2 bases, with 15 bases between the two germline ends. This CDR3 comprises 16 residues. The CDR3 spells CASSSPGQTTYNEQFF. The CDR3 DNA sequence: TGTGCCAGCAGTTCGCCGGGACAAACCACCTACAATGAGCAGTTCTTC.

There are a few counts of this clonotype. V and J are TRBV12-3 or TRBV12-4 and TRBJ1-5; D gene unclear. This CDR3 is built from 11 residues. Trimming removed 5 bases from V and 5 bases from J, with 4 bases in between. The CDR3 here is CASSADQPQHF. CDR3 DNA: TGTGCCAGCAGTGCCGATCAGCCCCAGCATTTT.

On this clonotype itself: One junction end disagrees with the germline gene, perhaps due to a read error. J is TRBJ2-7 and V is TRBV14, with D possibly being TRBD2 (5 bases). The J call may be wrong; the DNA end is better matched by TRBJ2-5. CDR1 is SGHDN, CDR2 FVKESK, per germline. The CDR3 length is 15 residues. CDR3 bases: TGTACCAGCAGCCAAGATTACAACTGGGAGGAGACCCAGTACTTC. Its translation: CTSSQDYNWEETQYF.

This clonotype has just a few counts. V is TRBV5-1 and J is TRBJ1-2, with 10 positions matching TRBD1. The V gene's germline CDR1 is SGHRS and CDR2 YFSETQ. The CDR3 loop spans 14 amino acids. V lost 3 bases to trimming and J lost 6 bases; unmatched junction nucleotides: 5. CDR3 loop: CASSSSGQGNGYTF. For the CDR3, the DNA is TGCGCCAGCAGCTCCTCGGGACAGGGGAATGGCTACACCTTC.

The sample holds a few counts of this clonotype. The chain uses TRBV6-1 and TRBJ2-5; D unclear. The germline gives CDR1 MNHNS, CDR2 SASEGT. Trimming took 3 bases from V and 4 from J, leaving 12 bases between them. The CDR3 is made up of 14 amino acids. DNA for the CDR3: TGTGCCAGCAGTGATTGGCAGCCCGGAGAGACCCAGTACTTC. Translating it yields CASSDWQPGETQYF.

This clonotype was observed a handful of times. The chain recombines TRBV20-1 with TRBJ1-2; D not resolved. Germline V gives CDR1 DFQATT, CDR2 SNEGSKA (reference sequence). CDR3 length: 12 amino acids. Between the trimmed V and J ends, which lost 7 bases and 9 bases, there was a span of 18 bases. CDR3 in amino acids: CSVPGSSLSYTF. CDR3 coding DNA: TGCAGTGTCCCAGGTTCCAGTTTGAGCTACACCTTC.

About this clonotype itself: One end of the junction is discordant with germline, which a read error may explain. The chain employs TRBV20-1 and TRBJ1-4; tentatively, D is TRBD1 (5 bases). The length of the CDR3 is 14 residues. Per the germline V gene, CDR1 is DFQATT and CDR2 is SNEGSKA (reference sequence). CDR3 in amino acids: CSARDPQGSEKLFF. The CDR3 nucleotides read TGCAGCGCTAGAGATCCCCAGGGCAGTGAAAAACTGTTTTTT.

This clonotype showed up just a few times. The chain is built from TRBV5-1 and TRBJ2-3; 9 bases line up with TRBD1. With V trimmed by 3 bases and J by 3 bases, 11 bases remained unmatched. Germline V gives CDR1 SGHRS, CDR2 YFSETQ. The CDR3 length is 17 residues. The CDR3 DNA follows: TGCGCCAGCAGCTCCATCTCCGGGACAGGGATTACAGATACGCAGTATTTT. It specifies CASSSISGTGITDTQYF. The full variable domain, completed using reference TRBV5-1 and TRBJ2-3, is KAGVTQTPRYLIKTRGQQVTLSCSPISGHRSVSWYQQTPGQGLQFLFEYFSETQRNKGNFPGRFSGRQFSNSRSEMNVSTLELGDSALYLCASSSISGTGITDTQYFGPGTRLTVL.

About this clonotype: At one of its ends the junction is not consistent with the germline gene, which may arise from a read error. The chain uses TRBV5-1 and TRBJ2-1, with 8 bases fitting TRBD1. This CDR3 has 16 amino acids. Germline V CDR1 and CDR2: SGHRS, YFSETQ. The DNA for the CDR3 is TGCACCAGCAGCCTAAGGACAGGGACGGGATACAATGAGCAGTTCTTC. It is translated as CTSSLRTGTGYNEQFF.

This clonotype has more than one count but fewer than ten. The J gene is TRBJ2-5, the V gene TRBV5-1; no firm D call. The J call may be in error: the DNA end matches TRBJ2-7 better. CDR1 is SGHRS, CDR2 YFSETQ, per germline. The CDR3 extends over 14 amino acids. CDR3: CASSPESATIEQYF. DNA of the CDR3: TGCGCCAGCAGCCCGGAGTCAGCTACGATCGAGCAGTACTTC.

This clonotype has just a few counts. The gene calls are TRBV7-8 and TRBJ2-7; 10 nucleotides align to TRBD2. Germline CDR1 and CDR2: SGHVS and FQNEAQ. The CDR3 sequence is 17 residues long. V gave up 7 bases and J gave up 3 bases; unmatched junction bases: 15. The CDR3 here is CASIQREGGVSIYEQYF. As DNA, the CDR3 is TGTGCCAGCATCCAGCGGGAGGGTGGTGTTAGTATCTACGAGCAGTACTTC.

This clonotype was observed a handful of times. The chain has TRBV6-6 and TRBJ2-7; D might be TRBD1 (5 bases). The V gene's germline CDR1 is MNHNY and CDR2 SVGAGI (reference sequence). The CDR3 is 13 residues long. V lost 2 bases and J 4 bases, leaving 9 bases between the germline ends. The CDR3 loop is CASSYGQVYEQYF. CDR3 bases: TGTGCCAGCAGTTACGGACAAGTTTACGAGCAGTACTTC.

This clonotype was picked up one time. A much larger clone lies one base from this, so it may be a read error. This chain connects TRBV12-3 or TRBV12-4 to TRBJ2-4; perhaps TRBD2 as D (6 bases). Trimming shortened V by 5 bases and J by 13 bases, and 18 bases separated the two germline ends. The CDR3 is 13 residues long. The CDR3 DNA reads TGTGCCAGCAGTGCAGGCCGCTGGGGGGAGCAGTACTTC. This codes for CASSAGRWGEQYF.

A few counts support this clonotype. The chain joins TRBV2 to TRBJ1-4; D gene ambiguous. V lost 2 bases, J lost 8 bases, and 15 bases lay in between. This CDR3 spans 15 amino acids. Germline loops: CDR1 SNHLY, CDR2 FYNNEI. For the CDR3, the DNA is TGTGCCAGCAGTGAACCCTGGCCACCCGGCGAAAAACTGTTTTTT. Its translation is CASSEPWPPGEKLFF.

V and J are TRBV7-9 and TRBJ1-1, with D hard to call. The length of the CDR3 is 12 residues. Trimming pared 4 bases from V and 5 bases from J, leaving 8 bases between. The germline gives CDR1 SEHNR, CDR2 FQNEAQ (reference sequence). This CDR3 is CASSSDGTEAFF. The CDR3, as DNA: TGTGCCAGCAGCTCCGATGGGACTGAAGCTTTCTTT.

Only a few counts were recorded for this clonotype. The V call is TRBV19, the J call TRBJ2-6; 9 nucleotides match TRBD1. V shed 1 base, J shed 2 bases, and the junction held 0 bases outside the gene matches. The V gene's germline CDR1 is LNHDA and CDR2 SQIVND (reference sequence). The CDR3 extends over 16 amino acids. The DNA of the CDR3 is TGTGCCAGTAGTATAGGGGACAGGGCTGGGGCCAACGTCCTGACTTTC. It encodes CASSIGDRAGANVLTF.

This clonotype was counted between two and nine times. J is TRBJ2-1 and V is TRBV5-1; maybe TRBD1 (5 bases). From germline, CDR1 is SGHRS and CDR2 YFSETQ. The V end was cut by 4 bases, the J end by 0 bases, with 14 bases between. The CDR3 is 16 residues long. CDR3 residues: CASSAWGQNSYNEQFF. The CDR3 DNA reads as TGCGCCAGCAGCGCCTGGGGCCAGAACTCCTACAATGAGCAGTTCTTC.

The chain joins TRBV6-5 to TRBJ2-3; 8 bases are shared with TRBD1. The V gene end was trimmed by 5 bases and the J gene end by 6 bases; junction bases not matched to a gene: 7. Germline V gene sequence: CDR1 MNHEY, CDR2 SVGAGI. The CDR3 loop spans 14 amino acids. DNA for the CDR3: TGTGCCAGCAGTCGACGGACAGGGTGGGATACGCAGTATTTT. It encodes CASSRRTGWDTQYF.

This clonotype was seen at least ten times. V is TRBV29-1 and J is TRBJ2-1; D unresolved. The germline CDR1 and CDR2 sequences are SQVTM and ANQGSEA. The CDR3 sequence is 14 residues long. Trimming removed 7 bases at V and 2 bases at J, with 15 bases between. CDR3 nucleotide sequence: TGCAGCGCCTCCTTGGGAACAGCCTACAATGAGCAGTTCTTC. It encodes CSASLGTAYNEQFF.

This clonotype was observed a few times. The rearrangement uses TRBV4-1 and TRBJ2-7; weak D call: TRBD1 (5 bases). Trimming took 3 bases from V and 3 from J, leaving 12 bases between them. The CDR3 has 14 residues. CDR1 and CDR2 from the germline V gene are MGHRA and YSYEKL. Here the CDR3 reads CASSQGPPNYEQYF. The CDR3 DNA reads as TGCGCCAGCAGCCAGGGGCCTCCTAACTACGAGCAGTACTTC.

DNA for the CDR3: TGTGCCAGCAGCTTGTTCGGCAGATCTAATCAGCCCCAGCATTTT. It encodes CASSLFGRSNQPQHF. V and J are TRBV5-5 and TRBJ1-5; D not resolved. CDR3 length: 15 residues. The germline CDR1 and CDR2 sequences are SGHKS and YYEKEE (reference sequence). Trimming took off 1 base at V and 4 bases at J, with 12 bases between the two ends.

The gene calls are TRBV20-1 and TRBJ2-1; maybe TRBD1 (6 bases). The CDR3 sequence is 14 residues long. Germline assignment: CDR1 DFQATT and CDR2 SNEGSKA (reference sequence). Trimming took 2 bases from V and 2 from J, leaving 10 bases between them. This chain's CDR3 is CSARNRATYNEQFF. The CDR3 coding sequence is TGCAGTGCTAGAAACAGGGCAACCTACAATGAGCAGTTCTTC.